Ten or more counts support the clone carrying this TCR beta chain. What it binds is unknown. Germline lookup yields CDR1 WSHSY and CDR2 SAAADI. The CDR3 consists of 15 residues. V dropped 2 bases and J dropped 1 base, with 12 bases sitting between them. This sample stems from a study of T-cell memory formation after mild COVID-19. Regarding the study as a whole: There was a balanced CD4/CD8 profile in clones contracting day 15 to 85, and later expanders leaned CD4+.

TCRdb used MiXCR to reprocess the 5' RACE reads, holding one entry per CDR3 protein. The sample records some 54,000 distinct CDR3 sequences, over 7.5% being singletons. The V and J genes are TRBV10-2 and TRBJ2-7, with D perhaps TRBD2 (5 bases). Sequencing was carried out using PBMCs or a T cell subset sorted from them (not recorded which). The receptor comes from a man younger than 30 who had mild COVID-19 (a few samples of this study predate the infection). Cell type and time point are not known. The CDR3 here is CASSERPGYSYEQYV. Here the CDR3 DNA reads TGCGCCAGCAGTGAGAGACCGGGGTATTCCTACGAGCAGTACGTC.